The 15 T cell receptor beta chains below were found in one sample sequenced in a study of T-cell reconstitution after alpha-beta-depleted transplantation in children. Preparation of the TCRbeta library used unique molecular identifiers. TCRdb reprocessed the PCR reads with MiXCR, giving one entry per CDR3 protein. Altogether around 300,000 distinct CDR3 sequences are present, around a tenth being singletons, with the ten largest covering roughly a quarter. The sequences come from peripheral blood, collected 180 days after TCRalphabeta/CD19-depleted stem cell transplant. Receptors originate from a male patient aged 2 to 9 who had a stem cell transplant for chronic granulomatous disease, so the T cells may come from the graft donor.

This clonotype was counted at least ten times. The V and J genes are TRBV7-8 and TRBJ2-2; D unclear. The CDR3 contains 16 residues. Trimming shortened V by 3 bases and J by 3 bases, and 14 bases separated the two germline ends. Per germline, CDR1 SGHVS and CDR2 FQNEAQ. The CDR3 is CASSFLSAMDTGELFF. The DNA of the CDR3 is TGTGCCAGCAGCTTTTTATCCGCGATGGACACCGGGGAGCTGTTTTTT.

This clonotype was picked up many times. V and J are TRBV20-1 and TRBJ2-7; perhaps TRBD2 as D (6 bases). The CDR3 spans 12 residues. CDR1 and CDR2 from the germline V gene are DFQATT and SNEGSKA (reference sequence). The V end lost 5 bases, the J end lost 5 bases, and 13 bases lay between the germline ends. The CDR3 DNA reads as TGCAGTGCTGGAGGGACCGCGCACGAGCAGTACTTC. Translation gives CSAGGTAHEQYF.

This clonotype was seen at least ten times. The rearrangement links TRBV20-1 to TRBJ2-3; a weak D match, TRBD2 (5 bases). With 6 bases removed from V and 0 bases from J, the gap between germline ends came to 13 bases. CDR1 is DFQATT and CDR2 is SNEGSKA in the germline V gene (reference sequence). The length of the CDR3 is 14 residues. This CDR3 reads CSAARRRSTDTQYF. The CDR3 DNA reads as TGCAGTGCCGCCCGGAGGCGGAGCACAGATACGCAGTATTTT.

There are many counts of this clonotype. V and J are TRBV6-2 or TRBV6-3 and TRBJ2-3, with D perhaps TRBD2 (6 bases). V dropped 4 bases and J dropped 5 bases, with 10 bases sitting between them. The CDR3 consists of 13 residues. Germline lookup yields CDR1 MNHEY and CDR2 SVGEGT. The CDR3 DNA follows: TGTGCCAGCAGTTCCAGGCGGGGAGATACGCAGTATTTT. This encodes CASSSRRGDTQYF.

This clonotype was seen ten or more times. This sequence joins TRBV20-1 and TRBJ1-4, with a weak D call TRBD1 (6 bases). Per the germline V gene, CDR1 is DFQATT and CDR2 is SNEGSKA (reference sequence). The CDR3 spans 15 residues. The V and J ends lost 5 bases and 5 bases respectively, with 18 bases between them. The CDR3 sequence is CSAGDPWQGNEKLFF. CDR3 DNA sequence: TGCAGTGCTGGGGACCCCTGGCAGGGGAATGAAAAACTGTTTTTT.

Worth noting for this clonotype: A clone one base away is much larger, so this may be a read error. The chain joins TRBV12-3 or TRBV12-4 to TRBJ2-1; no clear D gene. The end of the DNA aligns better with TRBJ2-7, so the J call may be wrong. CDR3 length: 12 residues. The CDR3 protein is CASSRMLIEQYF. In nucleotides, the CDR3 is TGTGCCAGCAGCCGGATGCTGATTGAGCAGTACTTC.

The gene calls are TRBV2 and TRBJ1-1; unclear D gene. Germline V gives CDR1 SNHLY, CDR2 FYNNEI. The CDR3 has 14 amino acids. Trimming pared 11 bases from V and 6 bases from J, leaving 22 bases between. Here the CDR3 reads CACRTSGGRPEAFF. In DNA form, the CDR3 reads TGTGCCTGCCGTACGTCGGGAGGCCGCCCTGAAGCTTTCTTT.

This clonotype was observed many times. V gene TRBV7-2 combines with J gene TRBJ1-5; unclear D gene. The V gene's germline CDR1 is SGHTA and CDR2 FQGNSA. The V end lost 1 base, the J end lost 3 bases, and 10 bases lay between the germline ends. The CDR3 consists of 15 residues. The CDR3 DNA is TGTGCCAGCAGCTTAGGGGCAGCCTACAATCAGCCCCAGCATTTT. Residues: CASSLGAAYNQPQHF.

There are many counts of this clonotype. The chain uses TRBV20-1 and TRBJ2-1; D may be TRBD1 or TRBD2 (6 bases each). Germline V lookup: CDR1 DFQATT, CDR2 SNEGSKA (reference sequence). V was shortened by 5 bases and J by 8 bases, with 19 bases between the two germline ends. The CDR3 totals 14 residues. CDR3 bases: TGCAGTGCTTCGAGGAGGGGGAGTGGCGATGAGCAGTTCTTC. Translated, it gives CSASRRGSGDEQFF.

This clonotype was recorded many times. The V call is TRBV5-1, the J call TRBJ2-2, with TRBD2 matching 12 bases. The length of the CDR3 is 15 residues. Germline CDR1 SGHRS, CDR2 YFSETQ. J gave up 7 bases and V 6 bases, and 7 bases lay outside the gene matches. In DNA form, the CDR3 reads TGCGCCAGCAAGGGGACTAGCGGGTGCTTCGGGGAGCTGTTTTTT. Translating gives CASKGTSGCFGELFF.

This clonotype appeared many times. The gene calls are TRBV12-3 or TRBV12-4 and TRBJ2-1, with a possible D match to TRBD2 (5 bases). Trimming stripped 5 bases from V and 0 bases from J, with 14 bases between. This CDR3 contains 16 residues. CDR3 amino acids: CASSLSLGSSYNEQFF. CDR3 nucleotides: TGTGCCAGCAGTCTATCCCTAGGGAGCTCCTACAATGAGCAGTTCTTC.

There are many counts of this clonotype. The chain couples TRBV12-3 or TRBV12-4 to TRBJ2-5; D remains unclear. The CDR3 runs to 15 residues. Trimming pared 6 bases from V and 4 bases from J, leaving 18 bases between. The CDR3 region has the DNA TGTGCCAGCAGCTGGGCCCTCGACCCGGGAGAGACCCAGTACTTC. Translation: CASSWALDPGETQYF.

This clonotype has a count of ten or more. The DNA of the CDR3 is TGTGCCAGCAGCTTAGGGGTACAGGGATACCAGCCCCAGCATTTT. This codes for CASSLGVQGYQPQHF. J is TRBJ1-5 and V is TRBV7-2, with a tentative D call TRBD1 (6 bases). Trimming cost V 1 base and J 7 bases, with 14 bases left between them. The germline gives CDR1 SGHTA, CDR2 FQGNSA. This CDR3 has 15 residues.

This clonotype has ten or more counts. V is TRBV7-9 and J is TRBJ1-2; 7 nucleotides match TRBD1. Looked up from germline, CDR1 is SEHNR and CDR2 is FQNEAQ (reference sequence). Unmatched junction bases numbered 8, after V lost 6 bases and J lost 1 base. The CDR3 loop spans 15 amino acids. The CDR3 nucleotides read TGTGCCAGCAGTACGTCCCAGGGGGTTAACTATGGCTACACCTTC. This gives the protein CASSTSQGVNYGYTF.

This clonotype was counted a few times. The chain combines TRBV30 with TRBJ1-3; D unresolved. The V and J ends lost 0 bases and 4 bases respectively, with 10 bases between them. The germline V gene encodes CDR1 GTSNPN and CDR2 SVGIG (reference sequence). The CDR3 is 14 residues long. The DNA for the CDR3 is TGTGCCTGGAGTGTTTCGGGTACGGGAAACACCATATATTTT. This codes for CAWSVSGTGNTIYF.